This T cell receptor beta chain originates from a study of shared clonotypes between healthy human individuals. The length of the CDR3 is 16 residues. Germline V CDR1 and CDR2: MDHEN, SYDVKM. This clone was observed a few times. The antigen is unknown. At one of its ends the junction is not consistent with the germline gene, which may arise from a read error. Assay: immunoSEQ multiplex PCR; the TCRdb copy retains only in-frame clones and omits some. The table has 98,000 or so clones, around 68% seen once; the top ten hold around 26%. Notes on the study in general: Non-shared clonotypes displayed generation probabilities falling below those of clonotypes present in all four donors. Rarefaction indicated that sorted-subset sequencing remained incomplete although depth was large. With few donors, the genetic and exposure-history diversity represented was limited.

The material sequenced was memory CD8+ T cells sorted from blood. Subset denoted: CD45RO+ cells pooled with CCR7-negative TemRA cells. This receptor was taken from a woman between 25 and 40 years old in good health. The chain carries TRBV28 and TRBJ2-5; D may correspond to TRBD1 or TRBD2 (5 bases each). CDR3 sequence reads: CASSLTRGLTNQPQDF. The CDR3 nucleotides are TGTGCCAGCAGTTTAACTAGAGGACTCACTAACCAACCACAGGACTTC. Looking up the rest from reference TRBV28 and TRBJ2-5 gives the full variable domain: DVKVTQSSRYLVKRTGEKVFLECVQDMDHENMFWYRQDPGLGLRLIYFSYDVKMKEKGDIPEGYSVSREKKERFSLILESASTNQTSMYLCASSLTRGLTNQPQDFGPGTRLLVL.